These T cell receptor beta chains were read from a single sample in a study of T-cell reconstitution after alpha-beta-depleted transplantation in children. TCRdb reanalysed the PCR reads using MiXCR and keeps one entry per CDR3 protein. Seen here are hundreds of thousands of distinct CDR3 sequences, approximately 13% observed once, and the top ten hold 2% to 2.5%. The sample consisted of PBMCs, mostly from graft donor cells, taken 360 days after TCRalphabeta/CD19-depleted stem cell transplant. These receptors came from a male patient between 5 and 17 years old who had a stem cell transplant for acute myeloid leukemia, so the T cells may come from the graft donor. CDR3s include the opening cysteine and the closing phenylalanine or tryptophan. D genes are given only for firm matches. Part of the rows lack a size; the others show once, few, many or a class for expanded clones.

TRBV29-1	TRBJ2-1	TRBD2	NA	CSVVVGGRGEQFF	TGCAGCGTTGTGGTGGGAGGGCGAGGGGAGCAGTTCTTC
TRBV5-6	TRBJ2-7	NA	few	CASSPSGLAPYEQYF	TGTGCCAGCAGCCCATCGGGACTCGCACCCTACGAGCAGTACTTC
TRBV9	TRBJ2-1	TRBD1	NA	CASSTWDSHRDEQFF	TGTGCCAGCAGCACCTGGGACAGTCATAGGGATGAGCAGTTCTTC
TRBV28	TRBJ2-1	NA	few	CASSSTRAGEQFF	TGTGCCAGCAGTTCCACAAGGGCCGGTGAGCAGTTCTTC
TRBV5-1	TRBJ1-5	NA	few	CASSFESNQPQHF	TGCGCCAGCAGCTTTGAGAGTAATCAGCCCCAGCATTTT
TRBV7-9	TRBJ2-7	NA	NA	CASSLATGVWHEQYF	TGTGCCAGCAGCTTGGCGACAGGCGTATGGCACGAGCAGTACTTC
TRBV1	TRBJ2-1	NA	few	CTSSRLRRVDGANEQFF	TGCACCAGCAGCCGACTGCGGAGGGTAGATGGGGCCAATGAGCAGTTCTTC
TRBV9	TRBJ2-7	TRBD2	few	CASSPTSGPSYEQYF	TGTGCCAGCAGCCCCACTAGCGGTCCCTCCTACGAGCAGTACTTC
TRBV7-9	TRBJ1-1	NA	few	CASRGARDTEAFF	TGTGCCAGCCGGGGGGCGCGAGACACTGAAGCTTTCTTT
TRBV12-3/TRBV12-4	TRBJ2-1	TRBD2	many	CASTLGLAGYNEQFF	TGTGCCAGCACCCTTGGGCTAGCGGGCTACAATGAGCAGTTCTTC
TRBV7-9	TRBJ2-5	TRBD1	many	CASSGDRLQETQYF	TGTGCCAGCTCCGGGGACAGGCTGCAAGAGACCCAGTACTTC
TRBV30	TRBJ2-3	NA	NA	CAWSPGPTDTQYF	TGTGCCTGGAGTCCGGGACCCACAGATACGCAGTATTTT
TRBV6-1	TRBJ1-2	TRBD1	NA	CASSTRGQPSNYGYTF	TGTGCCAGCAGTACCCGGGGACAGCCATCTAACTATGGCTACACCTTC
TRBV30	TRBJ1-1	TRBD1	NA	CAWRGQSEAFF	TGTGCCTGGAGGGGACAGTCTGAAGCTTTCTTT
TRBV12-3/TRBV12-4	TRBJ2-7	TRBD1	few	CASRSGTGYLYEQYF	TGTGCCAGCAGGTCCGGGACAGGATATCTATACGAGCAGTACTTC
TRBV6-5	TRBJ2-3	NA	many	CASSYIHDLVGHTDTQYF	TGTGCCAGCAGTTACATCCATGACCTAGTGGGCCACACAGATACGCAGTATTTT
TRBV5-1	TRBJ1-5	NA	many	CASRPGPNSNQPQHF	TGCGCCAGCAGACCGGGGCCTAATAGCAATCAGCCCCAGCATTTT
TRBV4-3	TRBJ2-1	TRBD2	few	CASSQDGTSSGNEQFF	TGCGCCAGCAGCCAAGATGGGACTAGCTCTGGCAATGAGCAGTTCTTC
TRBV27	TRBJ2-7	TRBD2	NA	CASSSPGLAIKRQYF	TGTGCCAGCAGTTCTCCGGGACTAGCGATCAAGCGGCAGTACTTC
TRBV4-1	TRBJ2-3	NA	NA	CASSQDSPGRTTDTQYF	TGCGCCAGCAGCCAAGATAGTCCGGGCAGGACCACAGATACGCAGTATTTT
TRBV20-1	TRBJ2-5	TRBD1	NA	CSARAGRDSQETQYF	TGCAGTGCTAGAGCGGGCCGGGACAGCCAAGAGACCCAGTACTTC
TRBV7-2	TRBJ2-3	NA	NA	CASSHDSGVGADTQYF	TGTGCCAGCAGCCATGATTCGGGAGTCGGTGCAGATACGCAGTATTTT
TRBV6-2/TRBV6-3	TRBJ2-3	TRBD2	few	CASRPFHRGLAGGPASPDTQYF	TGTGCCAGCAGACCCTTCCACCGGGGACTAGCGGGAGGGCCAGCTTCTCCAGATACGCAGTATTTT
TRBV3-1	TRBJ2-1	NA	few	CASSQLDTNEQFF	TGTGCCAGCAGCCAATTGGACACCAATGAGCAGTTCTTC
TRBV12-3/TRBV12-4	TRBJ2-7	TRBD2	many	CASRESGAGGPNPYEQYF	TGTGCCAGCAGGGAGTCGGGGGCGGGAGGCCCGAACCCCTACGAGCAGTACTTC
TRBV6-5	TRBJ2-1	TRBD2	few	CASSFRTSGNEQFF	TGTGCCAGCAGTTTCCGGACTAGCGGTAATGAGCAGTTCTTC
TRBV29-1	TRBJ2-2	TRBD2	NA	CSAPVGRVPGELFF	TGCAGCGCCCCGGTGGGGAGGGTGCCCGGGGAGCTGTTTTTT
TRBV6-2/TRBV6-3	TRBJ2-4	TRBD2	many	CASSPGLAVPNIQYF	TGTGCCAGCAGTCCGGGACTAGCGGTCCCAAACATTCAGTACTTC
TRBV5-1	TRBJ2-4	NA	few	CASSPLDLLNIQYF	TGCGCCAGCAGCCCCCTAGACCTCCTAAACATTCAGTACTTC
TRBV28	TRBJ2-7	TRBD1	NA	CASSSDRDRALEQYF	TGTGCCAGCAGTTCCGACCGGGACAGGGCTCTCGAGCAGTACTTC
TRBV25-1	TRBJ2-5	TRBD2	few	CASSEYGGAYQETQYF	TGTGCCAGCAGTGAATACGGGGGGGCGTACCAAGAGACCCAGTACTTC
TRBV28	TRBJ2-7	NA	few	CASSSYRGGYEQYF	TGTGCCAGCAGTTCTTATCGAGGGGGCTACGAGCAGTACTTC
TRBV24-1	TRBJ2-1	TRBD2	few	CATSRTSGSGNEQFF	TGTGCCACCAGTAGGACTAGCGGGAGCGGCAATGAGCAGTTCTTC
TRBV28	TRBJ2-7	NA	few	CASSPLRVGEQYF	TGTGCCAGCAGTCCCCTAAGGGTCGGGGAGCAGTACTTC
TRBV29-1	TRBJ2-7	TRBD1	few	CSALGTGGFPYEQYF	TGCAGCGCCCTTGGGACAGGGGGGTTCCCCTACGAGCAGTACTTC
TRBV20-1	TRBJ2-3	NA	NA	CSAKSFRTSTDTQYF	TGCAGTGCTAAAAGTTTCCGAACTAGCACAGATACGCAGTATTTT
TRBV5-1	TRBJ2-3	NA	many	CASSLGRLDHTQYF	TGCGCCAGCAGCTTGGGACGACTAGATCATACGCAGTATTTT
TRBV10-3	TRBJ2-7	TRBD1	NA	CAISEPLGGIQGKIDEQYF	TGTGCCATCAGTGAACCCCTCGGCGGCATACAGGGGAAGATCGACGAGCAGTACTTC
TRBV5-4	TRBJ2-1	NA	many	CASSPRRETAYNEQFF	TGTGCCAGCAGCCCTCGCCGGGAGACGGCCTACAATGAGCAGTTCTTC
TRBV28	TRBJ1-2	NA	few	CASSLILHYGYTF	TGTGCCAGCAGTTTAATACTTCACTATGGCTACACCTTC
TRBV11-1	TRBJ1-2	NA	few	CASSLNPLKKGPVAGRGYTF	TGTGCCAGCAGCTTAAACCCTCTGAAGAAAGGGCCCGTGGCGGGGCGTGGCTACACCTTC
TRBV5-1	TRBJ1-1	NA	many	CASGNGQRNTEAFF	TGCGCCAGCGGAAACGGACAGCGGAACACTGAAGCTTTCTTT
TRBV9	TRBJ2-3	NA	few	CASSVQPSRDTQYF	TGTGCCAGCAGCGTCCAGCCATCTCGGGATACGCAGTATTTT
TRBV29-1	TRBJ2-5	NA	few	CSVEKRGGDETQYF	TGCAGCGTTGAAAAGAGGGGCGGGGATGAGACCCAGTACTTC
TRBV29-1	TRBJ1-1	NA	few	CSGGQGTEAFF	TGCAGCGGGGGTCAGGGCACTGAAGCTTTCTTT
TRBV7-2	TRBJ2-7	NA	many	CASSLWTGYEQYF	TGCGCCAGCAGCTTGTGGACTGGCTACGAGCAGTACTTC
TRBV24-1	TRBJ2-7	NA	few	CATSDVNSYEQYF	TGTGCCACCAGTGATGTAAACTCCTACGAGCAGTACTTC
TRBV20-1	TRBJ2-1	TRBD1	few	CSAETGVFNEQFF	TGCAGTGCCGAGACAGGGGTTTTTAATGAGCAGTTCTTC
TRBV6-1	TRBJ2-7	NA	many	CASSDLVRVYEQYF	TGTGCCAGCAGTGACCTCGTGAGGGTCTACGAGCAGTACTTC